This TCR beta chain emerged from a study of cytomegalovirus exposure and HLA in healthy donors. Study-wide findings and caveats: As confirmed in vitro, three CMV-associated chains were specific for CMV antigens.

The PCR contained 60 Vbeta and 13 Jbeta primers. The data were produced by immunoSEQ multiplex PCR, yet TCRdb's version contains in-frame clones alone and is incomplete. The sample holds approximately 150,000 clones, roughly 87% seen once. Worth noting for this clone: Its antigen is unknown.

V dropped 0 bases and J dropped 7; count of bases not matched to a gene: 15. The CDR3 length is 18 residues. The germline V gene has CDR1 MDHEN and CDR2 SYDVKM. This sequence joins TRBV28 and TRBJ2-1, with 7 bases lining up with TRBD2. The sequence came from a woman aged 25 to 39 in good health and CMV-seronegative. Sequencing input: PBMCs. The CDR3 here is CASSLWGGTGHFWNEQFF. The CDR3 DNA follows: TGTGCCAGCAGTTTATGGGGGGGGACGGGGCATTTTTGGAATGAGCAGTTCTTC.